The 10 T cell receptor beta chains reported below all come from one sample, sequenced in a study of blood T cell repertoires in COVID-19. Sequencing used immunoSEQ multiplex PCR; TCRdb keeps in-frame clones, though not all of them. The sample has about 270,000 clones, approximately 88% seen once. The sequenced sample consisted of peripheral blood. These receptors were collected from a man aged 45-60 years with acute or convalescent COVID-19.

This rearrangement joins TRBV3-1 (or the pseudogene TRBV3-2) to TRBJ1-5; unclear D gene. V lost 1 base and J lost 3, with 10 bases in between. CDR3 length: 15 residues. Germline V gene lookup returns CDR1 LGHDT and CDR2 YNNKEL (reference sequence). Written as DNA, the CDR3 is TGTGCCAGCAGCCAAGGGCGGGCCCCCAATCAGCCCCAGCATTTT. As protein: CASSQGRAPNQPQHF.

The CDR3 reads CAISQTTGGTGELFF. The DNA for the CDR3 is TGTGCCATCAGCCAAACGACAGGGGGCACCGGGGAGCTGTTTTTT. The genes are TRBV10-3 and TRBJ2-2; TRBD1 matches at 9 bases. CDR1 is ENHRY, CDR2 SYGVKD, per germline. V lost 6 bases to trimming and J lost 4 bases; unmatched junction nucleotides: 6. This CDR3 is built from 15 residues.

CDR3 residues: CASSRTGELFF. CDR3 in DNA: TGTGCCAGCAGCCGGACCGGGGAGCTGTTTTTT. The chain uses TRBV5-6 and TRBJ2-2; D gene ambiguous. Germline CDR1 is SGHDT and CDR2 is YYEEEE. Deletions cut 4 bases from V and 5 bases from J, with 3 bases between. The CDR3 has 11 amino acids.

This clone has only one observation. The chain has TRBV6-5 and TRBJ1-3, with a tentative D call TRBD1 (5 bases). The CDR3 covers 15 residues. Trimming cost V 3 bases and J 2 bases, with 11 bases left between them. Germline CDR1 MNHEY, CDR2 SVGAGI. The CDR3 region has the DNA TGTGCCAGCAGTTATTCCGGGGGTACTGGAAACACCATATATTTT. Encoded protein: CASSYSGGTGNTIYF.

The chain couples TRBV15 to TRBJ2-5, with 7 bases aligning to TRBD2. V lost 3 bases, J lost 5 bases, and 3 bases stayed unmatched. The CDR3 sequence is 13 residues long. CDR1 and CDR2 from the germline V gene are LNHNV and YYDKDF (reference sequence). CDR3 nucleotides: TGTGCCACCAGCAGGGGGGGGTTGGAGACCCAGTACTTC. This codes for CATSRGGLETQYF. The full variable domain, completed using reference TRBV15 and TRBJ2-5, is DAMVIQNPRYQVTQFGKPVTLSCSQTLNHNVMYWYQQKSSQAPKLLFHYYDKDFNNEADTPDNFQSRRPNTSFCFLDIRSPGLGDTAMYLCATSRGGLETQYFGPGTRLLVL.

The chain carries TRBV18 and TRBJ2-5; 13 bases map to TRBD2. Trimming at V came to 6 bases and at J to 0 bases, leaving 7 bases not matched to a gene. The CDR3 runs 17 residues. CDR1 and CDR2 (germline): KGHSH, LQKENI. Written as DNA, the CDR3 is TGTGCCAGCTCCCAACGACTAGCGGGGGGTAACCAAGAGACCCAGTACTTC. Its translation is CASSQRLAGGNQETQYF.

The sample holds one count of this clone. The rearrangement uses TRBV7-6 and TRBJ2-7; 7 bases line up with TRBD1. The CDR3 is made up of 16 amino acids. The J segment lost 6 bases and the V segment lost 8 bases, leaving 19 bases of the junction unmatched. Germline V lookup: CDR1 SGHVS, CDR2 FNYEAQ. The DNA for the CDR3 is TGTGCCAGCGGACCAATTATTGGACAGGAGAGGAGCGAGCAGTACTTC. This encodes CASGPIIGQERSEQYF.

The genes are TRBV6-5 and TRBJ2-5, with D possibly matching TRBD1 (5 bases). This CDR3 contains 12 residues. Trimming took 10 bases from V and 6 from J, leaving 15 bases between them. The V gene's germline CDR1 is MNHEY and CDR2 SVGAGI. CDR3 region: CATPGQGQTQYF. The CDR3, as DNA: TGTGCCACCCCTGGGCAGGGCCAGACCCAGTACTTC.

This clone has only a few counts. The chain uses TRBV5-1 and TRBJ2-2; D is unresolved. V lost 2 bases and J 0 bases, leaving 8 bases between the germline ends. Germline V lookup: CDR1 SGHRS, CDR2 YFSETQ. CDR3 size: 15 residues. CDR3 DNA: TGCGCCAGCAGCTTTATTCCCCCGAACACCGGGGAGCTGTTTTTT. This codes for CASSFIPPNTGELFF. Full variable domain (missing parts from reference TRBV5-1 and TRBJ2-2): KAGVTQTPRYLIKTRGQQVTLSCSPISGHRSVSWYQQTPGQGLQFLFEYFSETQRNKGNFPGRFSGRQFSNSRSEMNVSTLELGDSALYLCASSFIPPNTGELFFGEGSRLTVL.

This rearrangement joins TRBV10-2 to TRBJ1-1, with 7 bases fitting TRBD1. Germline trimming cut 6 bases from V and 1 base from J; bases unmatched to any gene: 14. Germline assignment: CDR1 WSHSY and CDR2 SAAADI. The CDR3 totals 17 residues. This chain's CDR3 is CASRNEYDRVTNTEAFF. The CDR3 nucleotides are TGCGCCAGCAGAAACGAATACGACAGGGTGACGAACACTGAAGCTTTCTTT.